This TCR beta chain was retrieved from a study of blood T cell repertoires in COVID-19. Study-wide context: PBMCs, B-cell-depleted T cells, or T cells were the source of the cDNA or gDNA that made up the material.

This CDR3 is built from 15 residues. Trimming at V came to 3 bases and at J to 4 bases, leaving 3 bases not matched to a gene. Germline loops: CDR1 MNHNS, CDR2 SASEGT. TCRdb keeps only in-frame clones here, not all; method: immunoSEQ multiplex PCR. Found here are about 140,000 clones, 75% to 85% of them singletons; the top ten hold 3.5%. The chain couples TRBV6-1 to TRBJ2-3; 11 positions agree with TRBD1. The sequenced sample consisted of peripheral blood. The clonotype originates from a man in his sixties or seventies who had recovered from COVID-19. CDR3: CASSERTGGSDTQYF. In DNA form, the CDR3 reads TGTGCCAGCAGTGAGAGGACAGGGGGCTCAGATACGCAGTATTTT.